This TCR beta chain stems from a study of T cells after yellow fever vaccination. In the study overall: Fractions low in cell number were prepared with SMART-Seq v4 Ultra Low Input.

A single record per CDR3 protein comes from TCRdb applying MiXCR to the 5' RACE reads. Altogether 200,000 to 300,000 distinct CDR3 sequences are present, over 10% being singletons, with the ten largest covering roughly 0.5%. As regards this clonotype: What it binds is unknown.

V was pared by 0 bases and J by 6 bases, with 13 bases between. The length of the CDR3 is 14 residues. Germline V CDR1 and CDR2: SGHDT, YYEEEE. Whole-study findings and limits: Most primary-vaccination clones recurred post-booster (nearly 98% CD4, about 87% CD8).

This specimen was CD4+ T cells sorted from PBMCs, taken 45 days after the yellow fever booster vaccination. This receptor was taken from a man aged 25-45 years who received the YFV17D yellow fever vaccine. V gene TRBV5-6 combines with J gene TRBJ2-7, with D perhaps TRBD2 (6 bases). CDR3 coding DNA: TGTGCCAGCAGCTTGGATCGGGGGTTGGCCGAGCAGTACTTC. The encoded protein is CASSLDRGLAEQYF.